These 15 T cell receptor beta chains share one sample of origin, sequenced in a study of human T cells and chemical hapten exposure. TCRdb reprocessed the RACE reads via MiXCR and lists one record per CDR3 protein. Of 80,000 or so distinct CDR3 sequences detected, roughly 10% appear once; the ten largest clones hold 3.5% to 4.5%. Time point here: patch test 1, 2 weeks after DPC sensitization. Treatment: therapeutic diphenylcyclopropenone sensitization with weekly scalp DPC. Sequencing was performed on whole blood, taken in connection with sensitization to the hapten diphenylcyclopropenone (DPC). The receptors shown here come from a woman aged 50 to 60 with alopecia areata. Some clones in this sample may be carry-over from other donors' samples.

This clonotype turned up a few times. V is TRBV20-1 and J is TRBJ1-1; a possible D gene is TRBD1 (5 bases). The CDR3 is 15 residues long. CDR1 is DFQATT, CDR2 SNEGSKA, per germline (reference sequence). V shed 3 bases and J shed 4 bases, with 18 bases lying between them. Written as DNA, the CDR3 is TGCAGTGCTAGCGATCCGAGGAGGGGCGGCACTGAAGCTTTCTTT. Residues: CSASDPRRGGTEAFF.

This clonotype was counted a few times. This rearrangement joins TRBV10-3 to TRBJ1-1; D gene ambiguous. V lost 0 bases and J 0 bases, leaving 8 bases between the germline ends. The germline CDR1 and CDR2 sequences are ENHRY and SYGVKD. The CDR3 runs to 15 residues. CDR3 bases: TGTGCCATCAGTGAGTCGCCACAGTTGAACACTGAAGCTTTCTTT. This gives the protein CAISESPQLNTEAFF.

This clonotype was seen a few times. This chain joins TRBV11-2 and TRBJ2-3; TRBD2 aligns across 12 bases. With 1 base clipped from V and 5 bases from J, the junction kept 7 bases outside the gene matches. CDR3 length: 17 amino acids. Germline loops: CDR1 SGHAT, CDR2 FQNNGV. The CDR3 sequence: CASSLALLAGGVDTQYF. The CDR3 DNA sequence: TGTGCCAGCAGCTTAGCGCTGCTAGCGGGGGGGGTAGATACGCAGTATTTT.

In its sample, this clonotype was seen a few times. The CDR3 bases are TGTGCCAGCAGGGACCCAGCGGGAGGTGGAGATACGCAGTATTTT. It codes for CASRDPAGGGDTQYF. The gene calls are TRBV7-8 and TRBJ2-3; TRBD2 matches at 9 bases. Germline-derived CDR1 and CDR2 are SGHVS and FQNEAQ. Trimming cost V 6 bases and J 5 bases; bases outside gene matches: 9. The CDR3 is 15 residues long.

Ten or more counts support this clonotype. The J gene is TRBJ2-2, the V gene TRBV2; D unresolved. There are 14 residues in the CDR3. Germline loops: CDR1 SNHLY, CDR2 FYNNEI. V lost 8 bases and J lost 6, with 16 bases in between. The CDR3 DNA sequence: TGTGCCAGCGGGCAGTTGTTTAACGCCGGGGAGCTGTTTTTT. Amino acids: CASGQLFNAGELFF.

This clonotype was observed a handful of times. The rearrangement uses TRBV28 and TRBJ2-5; D remains ambiguous. The CDR3 is 14 amino acids. The V end was cut by 5 bases, the J end by 2 bases, with 12 bases between. Germline loops: CDR1 MDHEN, CDR2 SYDVKM. CDR3 amino acids: CASSPRTKQETQYF. The CDR3 DNA reads TGTGCCAGCAGTCCTAGGACCAAACAAGAGACCCAGTACTTC.

This clonotype was observed many times. V is TRBV14 and J is TRBJ2-3; TRBD1 is a possible D gene (5 bases). Germline CDR1 is SGHDN and CDR2 is FVKESK. The germline V and J ends were trimmed by 4 bases and 3 bases, with 20 bases remaining between them. The CDR3 extends over 17 amino acids. CDR3 in DNA: TGTGCCAGCAGCCCTTGGAAAGGGGTGTTTGGGACAGATACGCAGTATTTT. This sequence encodes CASSPWKGVFGTDTQYF.

The V call is TRBV2, the J call TRBJ2-1, with a weak D call TRBD1 (5 bases). Per the germline V gene, CDR1 is SNHLY and CDR2 is FYNNEI. The CDR3 sequence is 15 residues long. V lost 2 bases to trimming and J lost 10 bases, with 18 bases between them. The CDR3 loop reads CASSELRIDSQEQFF. CDR3 DNA sequence: TGTGCCAGCAGTGAACTTCGTATCGACAGCCAAGAGCAGTTCTTC.

This clonotype was counted ten times or more. This chain connects TRBV7-9 to TRBJ1-2, with 10 nucleotides matching TRBD1. This CDR3 has 15 amino acids. J gave up 4 bases and V 4 bases, and 6 bases lay outside the gene matches. Per the germline V gene, CDR1 is SEHNR and CDR2 is FQNEAQ (reference sequence). CDR3 DNA sequence: TGTGCCAGCAGCTCGAGACAGGGGGCAGTCTATGGCTACACCTTC. This sequence encodes CASSSRQGAVYGYTF.

This clonotype was recorded many times. The chain uses TRBV5-6 and TRBJ1-4, with D possibly being TRBD1 (6 bases). The CDR3 has 14 amino acids. Per the germline V gene, CDR1 is SGHDT and CDR2 is YYEEEE. Trimming stripped 5 bases from V and 16 bases from J, with 24 bases between. DNA for the CDR3: TGTGCCAGCAGGCGCATGGAGGGGGGAAGGAGAGAGTTTTTT. Translated, it gives CASRRMEGGRREFF.

This clonotype was detected only a few times. This sequence joins TRBV12-3 or TRBV12-4 and TRBJ2-7; TRBD1 agrees at 7 bases. There are 15 residues in the CDR3. The V segment lost 6 bases and the J segment 3 bases; nucleotides outside the gene matches: 11. CDR3 region: CASSSGQLYYYEQYF. The CDR3 bases are TGTGCCAGCAGCTCGGGACAGCTCTATTACTACGAGCAGTACTTC.

This clonotype was seen repeatedly, ten times or more. J is TRBJ2-5 and V is TRBV5-1; D not certain. Between the trimmed V and J ends, which lost 2 bases and 2 bases, there was a span of 1 base. CDR3 size: 11 residues. Germline loops: CDR1 SGHRS, CDR2 YFSETQ. The chain's CDR3 is CASSFQETQYF. The CDR3 DNA follows: TGCGCCAGCAGCTTTCAAGAGACCCAGTACTTC.

This clonotype occurred many times. This chain joins TRBV7-9 and TRBJ2-1; D is ambiguous. CDR1 and CDR2 from the germline V gene are SEHNR and FQNEAQ (reference sequence). V lost 4 bases to trimming and J lost 7 bases, with 14 bases between them. The length of the CDR3 is 14 residues. For the CDR3, the DNA is TGTGCCAGCAGCTCTGGCGCCGATCGAAATGAGCAGTTCTTC. Translated: CASSSGADRNEQFF.

This sequence joins TRBV6-2 or TRBV6-3 and TRBJ2-2; D uncertain. The V and J ends lost 6 bases and 5 bases respectively, with 10 bases between them. The CDR3 runs 13 residues. Germline V gives CDR1 MNHEY, CDR2 SVGEGT. In DNA form, the CDR3 reads TGTGCCAGCAGACTTCTAGAGACCGGGGAGCTGTTTTTT. This translates into CASRLLETGELFF.

Ten or more counts support this clonotype. This chain's CDR3 is CSARDLNRGSQPQHF. The CDR3, as DNA: TGCAGTGCTAGAGATCTAAATCGAGGGTCTCAGCCCCAGCATTTT. The chain joins TRBV20-1 to TRBJ1-5; no clear D. V lost 0 bases, J lost 6 bases, and 15 bases lay in between. CDR1 is DFQATT, CDR2 SNEGSKA, per germline (reference sequence). The CDR3 totals 15 residues.